This T cell receptor beta chain was documented in a study of shared T cell receptors in the human thymus. V was shortened by 2 bases and J by 5 bases, with 13 bases between the two germline ends. The CDR3 loop spans 14 amino acids. Germline CDR1 SGHAT, CDR2 FQDESV (reference sequence). Libraries were prepared by immunoSEQ multiplex PCR; TCRdb keeps only in-frame clonotypes and omits some of them. The data hold approximately 490,000 clones, with 78% observed a single time. The same specimen was also included in a second study, on human thymus T cells. That paper states: Resections obtained during corrective heart surgery supplied the thymus tissue. Thymic as well as blood repertoires seemed to favor certain V and J genes unevenly.

This rearrangement joins TRBV11-1 to TRBJ2-7; TRBD1 is a possible D gene (5 bases). The receptor's source is a boy younger than two with a congenital heart defect. The sample taken for sequencing was thymocytes. In DNA form, the CDR3 reads TGTGCCAGCAGCTTAATCCACTGGGGCGACGAGCAGTACTTC. This translates into CASSLIHWGDEQYF.